These T cell receptor beta chains were read from a single sample in a study of T cells after yellow fever vaccination. TCRdb fed the 5' RACE reads into MiXCR, producing one record per CDR3 protein. This sample has about 300,000 distinct CDR3 sequences, with 8.7% found just once. The sequencing here drew on CD4+ T cells sorted from PBMCs, taken 5 days after the yellow fever booster vaccination. All receptors derive from a man younger than 35 who received the YFV17D yellow fever vaccine. CDR3s include the opening cysteine and the closing phenylalanine or tryptophan. The order of the fields is CDR3 length, D gene, V gene, clone size, J gene, CDR3 protein, CDR3 DNA. A D gene is named only where the DNA matches it firmly. Not every row has a clone size; where given, it reads once, few, many or a size class.

CDR3 length: 13
D gene: .
V gene: TRBV7-3
clone size: many
J gene: TRBJ1-1
CDR3 protein: CASSMTVNTEAFF
CDR3 DNA: TGTGCCAGCAGCATGACTGTGAACACTGAAGCTTTCTTT

CDR3 length: 17
D gene: .
V gene: TRBV4-1
clone size: .
J gene: TRBJ2-2
CDR3 protein: CASSDRTSVANTGELFF
CDR3 DNA: TGCGCCAGCAGCGACCGGACTTCGGTAGCGAACACCGGGGAGCTGTTTTTT

CDR3 length: 15
D gene: TRBD2
V gene: TRBV18
clone size: .
J gene: TRBJ2-1
CDR3 protein: CASSPPGLADNEQFF
CDR3 DNA: TGTGCCAGCTCACCACCGGGGCTAGCGGACAATGAGCAGTTCTTC

CDR3 length: 10
D gene: .
V gene: TRBV20-1
clone size: few
J gene: TRBJ2-5
CDR3 protein: CSARDTRIVF
CDR3 DNA: TGCAGTGCTAGAGATACCCGGATCGTCTTC

CDR3 length: 16
D gene: TRBD1
V gene: TRBV7-2
clone size: many
J gene: TRBJ1-6
CDR3 protein: CASSSRQGTANSPLHF
CDR3 DNA: TGTGCCAGCAGCTCAAGACAGGGAACCGCTAATTCACCCCTCCACTTT

CDR3 length: 15
D gene: .
V gene: TRBV6-5
clone size: few
J gene: TRBJ1-6
CDR3 protein: CASSYSGPENSPLHF
CDR3 DNA: TGTGCCAGCAGTTACTCAGGGCCAGAAAATTCACCCCTCCACTTT

CDR3 length: 14
D gene: .
V gene: TRBV18
clone size: many
J gene: TRBJ1-5
CDR3 protein: CASSADRTHQPQHF
CDR3 DNA: TGTGCCAGCTCAGCCGACAGGACCCATCAGCCCCAGCATTTT

CDR3 length: 16
D gene: .
V gene: TRBV4-3
clone size: few
J gene: TRBJ2-4
CDR3 protein: CASSQERSLAKNIQYF
CDR3 DNA: TGCGCCAGCAGCCAAGAGAGGAGTCTAGCCAAAAACATTCAGTACTTC

CDR3 length: 14
D gene: TRBD1
V gene: TRBV20-1
clone size: few
J gene: TRBJ1-6
CDR3 protein: CSASFGQGASPLHF
CDR3 DNA: TGCAGTGCTAGTTTCGGACAGGGGGCTTCACCCCTCCACTTT

CDR3 length: 16
D gene: .
V gene: TRBV6-2/TRBV6-3
clone size: .
J gene: TRBJ1-1
CDR3 protein: CASSYVGGRGNTEAFF
CDR3 DNA: TGTGCCAGCAGTTACGTCGGAGGCAGGGGGAACACTGAAGCTTTCTTT

CDR3 length: 13
D gene: .
V gene: TRBV6-6
clone size: few
J gene: TRBJ2-7
CDR3 protein: CASRDRDSHEQYF
CDR3 DNA: TGTGCCAGCAGAGACAGGGACTCTCACGAGCAGTACTTC

CDR3 length: 19
D gene: .
V gene: TRBV21-1
clone size: .
J gene: TRBJ1-3
CDR3 protein: CASSKAKTSGRASGNTIYF
CDR3 DNA: TGTGCCAGCAGCAAAGCTAAGACTTCTGGCAGGGCCTCTGGAAACACCATATATTTT

CDR3 length: 14
D gene: .
V gene: TRBV4-2
clone size: .
J gene: TRBJ1-5
CDR3 protein: CASRGRVGNQPQHF
CDR3 DNA: TGTGCCAGCAGGGGCAGGGTTGGCAATCAGCCCCAGCATTTT

CDR3 length: 14
D gene: .
V gene: TRBV12-3/TRBV12-4
clone size: many
J gene: TRBJ2-7
CDR3 protein: CASSFTQGPYEQYF
CDR3 DNA: TGTGCCAGCAGTTTCACTCAGGGGCCCTACGAGCAGTACTTC

CDR3 length: 14
D gene: .
V gene: TRBV12-3/TRBV12-4
clone size: .
J gene: TRBJ2-5
CDR3 protein: CASSSSPGKETQYF
CDR3 DNA: TGTGCCAGCAGTTCCTCCCCAGGGAAAGAGACCCAGTACTTC

CDR3 length: 17
D gene: TRBD1
V gene: TRBV5-1
clone size: many
J gene: TRBJ1-4
CDR3 protein: CASSLAPAEQGGEKLFF
CDR3 DNA: TGCGCCAGCAGCTTGGCCCCGGCAGAACAGGGGGGTGAAAAACTGTTTTTT

CDR3 length: 13
D gene: .
V gene: TRBV19
clone size: .
J gene: TRBJ1-1
CDR3 protein: CASSISLYTEAFF
CDR3 DNA: TGTGCCAGTAGTATTTCGCTCTACACTGAAGCTTTCTTT

CDR3 length: 15
D gene: .
V gene: TRBV5-1
clone size: .
J gene: TRBJ2-3
CDR3 protein: CASRPTVSRADTQYF
CDR3 DNA: TGCGCCAGCCGCCCGACAGTCTCCAGGGCAGATACGCAGTATTTT

CDR3 length: 13
D gene: .
V gene: TRBV4-3
clone size: .
J gene: TRBJ2-5
CDR3 protein: CAFWTEHQETQYF
CDR3 DNA: TGCGCCTTTTGGACAGAACACCAAGAGACCCAGTACTTC

CDR3 length: 16
D gene: .
V gene: TRBV6-1
clone size: .
J gene: TRBJ2-3
CDR3 protein: CASSERRGPSTDTQYF
CDR3 DNA: TGTGCCAGCAGTGAAAGACGAGGACCGTCCACAGATACGCAGTATTTT

CDR3 length: 14
D gene: .
V gene: TRBV6-2/TRBV6-3
clone size: few
J gene: TRBJ2-1
CDR3 protein: CASSPDSSYNEQFF
CDR3 DNA: TGTGCCAGCAGCCCGGACAGCTCCTACAATGAGCAGTTCTTC

CDR3 length: 13
D gene: .
V gene: TRBV5-1
clone size: .
J gene: TRBJ2-5
CDR3 protein: CASSFQARETQYF
CDR3 DNA: TGCGCCAGCAGCTTTCAAGCGAGAGAGACCCAGTACTTC

CDR3 length: 14
D gene: TRBD2
V gene: TRBV28
clone size: .
J gene: TRBJ2-5
CDR3 protein: CASSLAGVVETQYF
CDR3 DNA: TGTGCCAGCAGTTTGGCGGGGGTGGTGGAGACCCAGTACTTC

CDR3 length: 15
D gene: TRBD2
V gene: TRBV2
clone size: .
J gene: TRBJ2-1
CDR3 protein: CASSEWLAGGSEQFF
CDR3 DNA: TGTGCCAGCAGTGAGTGGCTAGCGGGGGGGAGTGAGCAGTTCTTC

CDR3 length: 13
D gene: TRBD1
V gene: TRBV7-2
clone size: few
J gene: TRBJ2-5
CDR3 protein: CASSPGDSRDQYF
CDR3 DNA: TGTGCCAGCAGCCCAGGGGACAGTCGGGACCAGTACTTC